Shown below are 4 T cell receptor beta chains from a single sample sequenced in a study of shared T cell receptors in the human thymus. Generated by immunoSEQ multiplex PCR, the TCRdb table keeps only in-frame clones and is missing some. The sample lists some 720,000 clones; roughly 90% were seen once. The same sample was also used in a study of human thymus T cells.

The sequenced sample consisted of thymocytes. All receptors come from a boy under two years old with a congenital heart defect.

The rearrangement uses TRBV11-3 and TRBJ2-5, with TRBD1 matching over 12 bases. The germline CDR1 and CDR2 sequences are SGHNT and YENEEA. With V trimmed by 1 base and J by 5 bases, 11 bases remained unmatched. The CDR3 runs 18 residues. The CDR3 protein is CASSLGGQGDRGPETQYF. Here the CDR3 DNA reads TGTGCCAGCAGCTTAGGAGGGCAGGGGGACAGGGGGCCGGAGACCCAGTACTTC.

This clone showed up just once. CDR3 sequence: CASSQEGGTYEQYF. In nucleotides, the CDR3 is TGTGCCAGCAGCCAAGAAGGAGGAACCTACGAGCAGTACTTC. The chain links TRBV4-2 to TRBJ2-7; D is perhaps TRBD2 (5 bases). This CDR3 is built from 14 residues. The germline V and J ends were trimmed by 0 bases and 2 bases, with 8 bases remaining between them. Germline V gene sequence: CDR1 LGHNA, CDR2 YNFKEQ.

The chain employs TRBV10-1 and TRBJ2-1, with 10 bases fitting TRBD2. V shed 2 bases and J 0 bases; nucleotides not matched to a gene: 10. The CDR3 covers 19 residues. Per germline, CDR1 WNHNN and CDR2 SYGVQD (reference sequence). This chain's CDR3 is CASSERVAGGLSSYNEQFF. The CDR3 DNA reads TGCGCCAGCAGTGAGCGGGTAGCGGGAGGACTGAGCTCCTACAATGAGCAGTTCTTC.

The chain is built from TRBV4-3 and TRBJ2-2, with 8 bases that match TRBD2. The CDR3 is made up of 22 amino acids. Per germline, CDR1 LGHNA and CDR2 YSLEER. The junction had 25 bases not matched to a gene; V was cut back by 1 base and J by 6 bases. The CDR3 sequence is CASSQVVRSGRGIWDRPGELFF. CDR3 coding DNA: TGCGCCAGCAGCCAAGTGGTGCGGAGCGGGAGAGGGATTTGGGATAGACCCGGGGAGCTGTTTTTT.